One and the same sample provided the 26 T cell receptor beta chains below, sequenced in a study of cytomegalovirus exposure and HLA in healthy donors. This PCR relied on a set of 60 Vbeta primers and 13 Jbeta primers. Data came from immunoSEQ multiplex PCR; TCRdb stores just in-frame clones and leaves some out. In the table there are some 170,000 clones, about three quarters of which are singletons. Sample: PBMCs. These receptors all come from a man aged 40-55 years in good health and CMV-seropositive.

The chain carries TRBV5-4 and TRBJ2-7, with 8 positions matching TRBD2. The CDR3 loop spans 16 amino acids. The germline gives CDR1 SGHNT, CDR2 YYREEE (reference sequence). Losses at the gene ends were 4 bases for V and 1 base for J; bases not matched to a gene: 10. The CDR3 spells CASSPGGSGASYEQYF. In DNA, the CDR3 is TGTGCCAGCAGCCCTGGGGGTAGCGGGGCATCCTACGAGCAGTACTTC.

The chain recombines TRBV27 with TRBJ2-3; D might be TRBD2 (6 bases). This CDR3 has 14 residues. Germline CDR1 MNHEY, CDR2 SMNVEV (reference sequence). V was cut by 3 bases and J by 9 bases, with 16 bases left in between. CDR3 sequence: CASSFGGPEGTQYF. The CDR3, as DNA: TGTGCCAGCAGTTTTGGCGGCCCGGAGGGAACGCAGTATTTT.

The CDR3 loop is CASSLGRADTQYF. The CDR3 DNA is TGTGCCAGCAGCTTGGGGCGCGCAGATACGCAGTATTTT. This chain links TRBV11-2 with TRBJ2-3; tentative D call: TRBD1 (5 bases). Germline V CDR1 and CDR2: SGHAT, FQNNGV. The CDR3 runs to 13 residues. Deletions cut 3 bases from V and 4 bases from J, with 8 bases between.

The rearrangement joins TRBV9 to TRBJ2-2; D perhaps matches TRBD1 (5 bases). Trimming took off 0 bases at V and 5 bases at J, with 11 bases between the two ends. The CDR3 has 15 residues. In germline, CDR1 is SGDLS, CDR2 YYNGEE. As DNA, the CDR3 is TGTGCCAGCAGCGTAGATAGGGGATGGACCGGGGAGCTGTTTTTT. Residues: CASSVDRGWTGELFF.

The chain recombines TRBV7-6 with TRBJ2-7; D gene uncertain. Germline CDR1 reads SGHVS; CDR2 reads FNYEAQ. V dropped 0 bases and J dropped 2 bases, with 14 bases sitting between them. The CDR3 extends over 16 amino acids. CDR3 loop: CASSLAGASRAYEQYF. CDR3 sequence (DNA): TGTGCCAGCAGCTTAGCAGGAGCCTCAAGAGCCTACGAGCAGTACTTC.

The CDR3 here is CATTTGDYGYTF. The CDR3 DNA follows: TGTGCCACTACGACAGGGGACTATGGCTACACCTTC. J is TRBJ1-2 and V is TRBV6-1; TRBD1 matches at 8 bases. This CDR3 spans 12 amino acids. Trimming removed 10 bases from V and 3 bases from J; junction bases left unmatched: 4. Germline CDR1 and CDR2: MNHNS and SASEGT.

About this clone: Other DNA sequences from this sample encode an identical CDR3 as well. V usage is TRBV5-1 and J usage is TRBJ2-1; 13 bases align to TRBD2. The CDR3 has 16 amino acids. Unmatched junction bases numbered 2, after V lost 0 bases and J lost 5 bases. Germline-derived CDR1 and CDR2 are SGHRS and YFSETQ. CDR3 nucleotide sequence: TGCGCCAGCAGCTTGGGGGGGACTAGCGGGAACAATGAGCAGTTCTTC. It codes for CASSLGGTSGNNEQFF.

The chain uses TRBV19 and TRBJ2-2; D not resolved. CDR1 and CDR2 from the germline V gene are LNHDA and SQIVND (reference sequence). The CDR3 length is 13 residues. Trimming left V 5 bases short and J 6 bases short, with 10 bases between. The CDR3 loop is CASSPFVPGELFF. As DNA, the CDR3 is TGTGCCAGTAGTCCTTTTGTCCCCGGGGAGCTGTTTTTT. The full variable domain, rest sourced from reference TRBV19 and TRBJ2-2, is DGGITQSPKYLFRKEGQNVTLSCEQNLNHDAMYWYRQDPGQGLRLIYYSQIVNDFQKGDIAEGYSVSREKKESFPLTVTSAQKNPTAFYLCASSPFVPGELFFGEGSRLTVL.

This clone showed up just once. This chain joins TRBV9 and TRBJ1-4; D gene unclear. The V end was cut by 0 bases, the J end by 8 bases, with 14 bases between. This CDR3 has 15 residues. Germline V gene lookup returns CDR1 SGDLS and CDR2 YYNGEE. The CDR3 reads CASSVGSGDGEKLFF. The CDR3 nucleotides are TGTGCCAGCAGCGTAGGATCCGGGGATGGAGAAAAACTGTTTTTT.

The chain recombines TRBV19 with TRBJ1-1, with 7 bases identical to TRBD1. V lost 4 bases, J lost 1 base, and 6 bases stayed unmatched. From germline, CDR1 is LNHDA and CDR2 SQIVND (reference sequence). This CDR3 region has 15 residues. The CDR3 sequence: CASSTAGQTNTEAFF. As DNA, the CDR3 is TGTGCCAGTAGTACCGCGGGACAGACGAACACTGAAGCTTTCTTT.

The CDR3: CASSSVNPGQNYYEQYF. DNA of the CDR3: TGTGCCAGCTCGTCTGTCAACCCGGGACAGAACTACTACGAGCAGTACTTC. The chain is built from TRBV18 and TRBJ2-7; 7 bases fit TRBD1. The CDR3 contains 17 residues. Per germline, CDR1 KGHSH and CDR2 LQKENI. V gave up 6 bases and J gave up 3 bases; unmatched junction bases: 17. Looking up the rest from reference TRBV18 and TRBJ2-7 gives the full variable domain: NAGVMQNPRHLVRRRGQEARLRCSPMKGHSHVYWYRQLPEEGLKFMVYLQKENIIDESGMPKERFSAEFPKEGPSILRIQQVVRGDSAAYFCASSSVNPGQNYYEQYFGPGTRLTVT.

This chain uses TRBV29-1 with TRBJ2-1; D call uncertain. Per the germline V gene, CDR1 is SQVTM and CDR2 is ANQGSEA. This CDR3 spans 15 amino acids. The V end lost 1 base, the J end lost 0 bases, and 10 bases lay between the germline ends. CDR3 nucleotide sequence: TGCAGCGTTGAAGCCACTTTGAGCTCCTACAATGAGCAGTTCTTC. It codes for CSVEATLSSYNEQFF.

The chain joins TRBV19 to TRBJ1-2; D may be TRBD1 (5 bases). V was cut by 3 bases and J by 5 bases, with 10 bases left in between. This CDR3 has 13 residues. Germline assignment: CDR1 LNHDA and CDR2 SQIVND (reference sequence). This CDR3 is CASSIFQGYGYTF. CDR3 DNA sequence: TGTGCCAGTAGTATTTTTCAGGGTTATGGCTACACCTTC. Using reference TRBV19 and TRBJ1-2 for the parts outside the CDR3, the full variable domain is DGGITQSPKYLFRKEGQNVTLSCEQNLNHDAMYWYRQDPGQGLRLIYYSQIVNDFQKGDIAEGYSVSREKKESFPLTVTSAQKNPTAFYLCASSIFQGYGYTFGSGTRLTVV.

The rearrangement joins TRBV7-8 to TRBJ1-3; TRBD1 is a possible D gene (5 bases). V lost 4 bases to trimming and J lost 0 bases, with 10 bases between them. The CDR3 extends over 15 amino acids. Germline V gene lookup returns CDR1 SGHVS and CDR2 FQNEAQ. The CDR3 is CASSWGRPSGNTIYF. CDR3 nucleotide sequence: TGTGCCAGCAGCTGGGGCAGACCCTCTGGAAACACCATATATTTT.

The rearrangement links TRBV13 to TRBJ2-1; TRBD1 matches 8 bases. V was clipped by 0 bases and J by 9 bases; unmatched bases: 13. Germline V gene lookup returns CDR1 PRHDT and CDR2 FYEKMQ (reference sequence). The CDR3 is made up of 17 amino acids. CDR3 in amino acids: CASSLGEQGAHIGEQFF. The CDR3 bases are TGTGCCAGCAGCTTAGGGGAGCAGGGGGCGCATATCGGTGAGCAGTTCTTC.

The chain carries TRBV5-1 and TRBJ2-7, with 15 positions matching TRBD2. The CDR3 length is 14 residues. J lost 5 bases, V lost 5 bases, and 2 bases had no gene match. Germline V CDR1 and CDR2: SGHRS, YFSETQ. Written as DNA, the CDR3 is TGCGCCAGCAGTTGGACTAGCGGGAGGGACGAGCAGTACTTC. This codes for CASSWTSGRDEQYF.

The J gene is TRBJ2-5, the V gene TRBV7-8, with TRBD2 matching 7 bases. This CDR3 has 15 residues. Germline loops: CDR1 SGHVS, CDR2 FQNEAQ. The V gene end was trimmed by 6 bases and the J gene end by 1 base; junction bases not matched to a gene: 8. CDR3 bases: TGTGCCAGCAGTTCAACCGGGAGGATCCAAGAGACCCAGTACTTC. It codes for CASSSTGRIQETQYF.

CDR3 in amino acids: CASSSPPRGGGSRGANVLTF. The CDR3 DNA follows: TGTGCCAGCAGCTCCCCCCCCCGGGGCGGGGGGTCGCGGGGGGCCAACGTCCTGACTTTC. V gene TRBV11-3 combines with J gene TRBJ2-6; 8 bases are shared with TRBD2. CDR3 length equals 20 residues. Trimming cost V 4 bases and J 4 bases; bases outside gene matches: 18. CDR1 SGHNT and CDR2 YENEEA come from the germline V gene.

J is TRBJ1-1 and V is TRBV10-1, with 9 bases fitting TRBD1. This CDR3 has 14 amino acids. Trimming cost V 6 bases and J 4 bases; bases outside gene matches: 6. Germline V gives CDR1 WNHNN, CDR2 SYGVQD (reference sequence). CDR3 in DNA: TGCGCCAGCAGCCAAGGACAGGGGAGCACTGAAGCTTTCTTT. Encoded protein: CASSQGQGSTEAFF.

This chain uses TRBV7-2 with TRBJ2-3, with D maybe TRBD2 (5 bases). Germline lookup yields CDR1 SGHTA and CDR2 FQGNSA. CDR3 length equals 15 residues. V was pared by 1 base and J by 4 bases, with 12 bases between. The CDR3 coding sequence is TGTGCCAGCAGCTTAGTGGTAGGGCGGGCAGATACGCAGTATTTT. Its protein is CASSLVVGRADTQYF. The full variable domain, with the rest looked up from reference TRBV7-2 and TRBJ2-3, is GAGVSQSPSNKVTEKGKDVELRCDPISGHTALYWYRQSLGQGLEFLIYFQGNSAPDKSGLPSDRFSAERTGGSVSTLTIQRTQQEDSAVYLCASSLVVGRADTQYFGPGTRLTVL.

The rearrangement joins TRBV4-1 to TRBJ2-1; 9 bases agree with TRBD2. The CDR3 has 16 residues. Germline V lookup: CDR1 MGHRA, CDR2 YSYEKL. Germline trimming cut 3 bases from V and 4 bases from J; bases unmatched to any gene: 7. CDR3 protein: CASSHGQTSGYNEQFF. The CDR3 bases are TGCGCCAGCAGCCACGGTCAGACTAGCGGTTACAATGAGCAGTTCTTC.

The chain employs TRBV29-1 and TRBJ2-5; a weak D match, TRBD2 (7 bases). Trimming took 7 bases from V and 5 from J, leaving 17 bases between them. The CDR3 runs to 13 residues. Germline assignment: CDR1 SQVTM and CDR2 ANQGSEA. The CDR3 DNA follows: TGCAGCGGCGCGGGGGCAGGGGCCGAGACCCAGTACTTC. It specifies CSGAGAGAETQYF.

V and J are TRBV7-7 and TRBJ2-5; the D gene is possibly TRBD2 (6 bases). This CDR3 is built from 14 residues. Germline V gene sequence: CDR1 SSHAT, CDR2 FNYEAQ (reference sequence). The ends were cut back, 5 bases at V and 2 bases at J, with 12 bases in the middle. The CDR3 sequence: CASSPDYQQETQYF. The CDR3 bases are TGTGCCAGCAGCCCGGACTACCAACAAGAGACCCAGTACTTC.

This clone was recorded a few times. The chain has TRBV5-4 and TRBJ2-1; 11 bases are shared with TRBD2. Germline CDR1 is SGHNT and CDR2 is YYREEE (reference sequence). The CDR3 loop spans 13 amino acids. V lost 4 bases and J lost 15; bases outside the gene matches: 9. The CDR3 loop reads CASSPSLAGGMFF. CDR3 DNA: TGTGCCAGCAGCCCATCCCTAGCGGGAGGCATGTTCTTC. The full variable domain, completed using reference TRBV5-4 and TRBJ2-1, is ETGVTQSPTHLIKTRGQQVTLRCSSQSGHNTVSWYQQALGQGPQFIFQYYREEENGRGNFPPRFSGLQFPNYSSELNVNALELDDSALYLCASSPSLAGGMFFGPGTRLTVL.

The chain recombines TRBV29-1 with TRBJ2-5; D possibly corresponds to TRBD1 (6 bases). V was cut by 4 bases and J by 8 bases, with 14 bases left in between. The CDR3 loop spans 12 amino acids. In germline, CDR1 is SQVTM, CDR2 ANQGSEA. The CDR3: CSVGGQGATQYF. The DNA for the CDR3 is TGCAGCGTTGGGGGGCAGGGAGCTACCCAGTACTTC.

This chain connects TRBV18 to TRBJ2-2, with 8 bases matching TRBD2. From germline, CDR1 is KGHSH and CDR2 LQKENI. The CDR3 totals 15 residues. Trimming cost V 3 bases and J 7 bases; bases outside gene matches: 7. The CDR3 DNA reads TGTGCCAGCTCACCGCAAGCGGGAGTGGTCGGGGAGCTGTTTTTT. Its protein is CASSPQAGVVGELFF.